Presented here are 8 T cell receptor beta chains from one specimen sequenced in a study of blood T cell repertoires in COVID-19 (dated by TCRdb to the early 2020s). Libraries were built with the immunoSEQ multiplex PCR assay. TCRdb mirrors the immuneACCESS table, restricted to in-frame sequences. Some clones are absent from its copies; in checked studies, under half trace to an unresolved V gene, and the reason for the others is unknown. Across this sample there are more than 55,000 clones, with around 80% seen only once. The ten top clones hold about a tenth of the sample. Input material: peripheral blood. These receptors all come from a woman of 80 years or more with acute or convalescent COVID-19.

This chain connects TRBV18 to TRBJ1-5; D not certain. The CDR3 sequence is 12 residues long. Trimming removed 6 bases at V and 5 bases at J, with 8 bases between. Germline V gene lookup returns CDR1 KGHSH and CDR2 LQKENI. The CDR3 DNA reads as TGTGCCAGCTCCCCGAGGGATCAGCCCCAGCATTTT. Translated: CASSPRDQPQHF.

The gene calls are TRBV7-8 and TRBJ2-3; a possible D gene is TRBD2 (5 bases). This CDR3 is 15 amino acids long. V was trimmed by 1 base and J by 0 bases, leaving 8 bases between them. The germline CDR1 and CDR2 sequences are SGHVS and FQNEAQ. This CDR3 is CASSLGGRSTDTQYF. The CDR3 DNA is TGTGCCAGCAGCTTAGGAGGGAGAAGCACAGATACGCAGTATTTT.

J is TRBJ1-5 and V is TRBV6-6; TRBD1 is a possible D gene (5 bases). CDR1 MNHNY and CDR2 SVGAGI come from the germline V gene (reference sequence). V shed 7 bases and J shed 1 base, with 17 bases lying between them. This CDR3 is 16 amino acids long. The CDR3 region is CASKGSSRGSNQPQHF. Here the CDR3 DNA reads TGTGCCAGCAAGGGGTCATCGCGGGGGAGCAATCAGCCCCAGCATTTT.

This clone is a singleton in its sample. V and J are TRBV5-1 and TRBJ1-3; D unclear. Looked up from germline, CDR1 is SGHRS and CDR2 is YFSETQ. Trimming removed 3 bases from V and 0 bases from J, with 13 bases in between. The CDR3 is 16 residues long. Here the CDR3 reads CASSSNGIFSGNTIYF. CDR3 DNA: TGCGCCAGCAGCTCCAACGGGATTTTCTCTGGAAACACCATATATTTT.

The chain combines TRBV7-9 with TRBJ2-3; 14 nucleotides align to TRBD2. CDR3 length equals 16 residues. V shed 5 bases, J shed 5 bases, and the junction held 6 bases outside the gene matches. The germline V gene encodes CDR1 SEHNR and CDR2 FQNEAQ (reference sequence). The CDR3 DNA reads TGTGCCAGCAGCAAAGGGACTAGCGGGGGTATAGATACGCAGTATTTT. It yields the protein CASSKGTSGGIDTQYF.

The chain recombines TRBV11-2 with TRBJ2-2; TRBD1 agrees at 10 bases. V lost 3 bases, J lost 8 bases, and 9 bases stayed unmatched. Per germline, CDR1 SGHAT and CDR2 FQNNGV. The CDR3 has 16 residues. The CDR3 sequence: CASSFWDRGPQGELFF. CDR3 DNA: TGTGCCAGCAGCTTCTGGGACAGGGGACCCCAAGGGGAGCTGTTTTTT.

V usage is TRBV20-1 and J usage is TRBJ1-2, with D perhaps matching TRBD1 (6 bases). In germline, CDR1 is DFQATT, CDR2 SNEGSKA (reference sequence). The CDR3 sequence is 14 residues long. V was trimmed by 3 bases and J by 6 bases, leaving 17 bases between them. CDR3 coding DNA: TGCAGTGCTAGTAAACAGACAGGAGGACATGGCTACACCTTC. It encodes CSASKQTGGHGYTF.

The genes are TRBV6-5 and TRBJ2-1; tentatively, D is TRBD2 (5 bases). Germline CDR1 MNHEY, CDR2 SVGAGI. V lost 2 bases to trimming and J lost 7 bases, with 18 bases between them. This CDR3 is 16 amino acids long. The CDR3 is CASSYLGPPTTNEQFF. In nucleotides, the CDR3 is TGTGCCAGCAGTTACCTAGGGCCCCCGACTACAAATGAGCAGTTCTTC.